The next 27 T cell receptor beta chains were all read from a single sample in a study of OX40 agonist ivuxolimab in advanced cancers. Measured with immunoSEQ multiplex PCR; TCRdb has only the in-frame clones, and not every one. The table records about 110,000 clones, roughly 87% of them present only once. Specimen: CD4+ or CD8+ T cells sorted from blood, collected in a trial of the OX40 agonist ivuxolimab. The source of these receptors is an adult with an advanced solid tumor such as melanoma, head and neck, liver or kidney cancer.

The V and J genes are TRBV29-1 and TRBJ2-2, with D perhaps matching TRBD1 or TRBD2 (5 bases each). This CDR3 has 14 amino acids. CDR1 SQVTM and CDR2 ANQGSEA come from the germline V gene. V was trimmed by 6 bases and J by 7 bases, leaving 18 bases between them. The CDR3: CSVTQVGVHGELFF. The CDR3 coding sequence is TGCAGCGTCACCCAGGTGGGGGTACACGGGGAGCTGTTTTTT.

This chain joins TRBV7-2 and TRBJ2-1; 11 nucleotides align to TRBD2. The V and J ends lost 2 bases and 9 bases, in that order; junction bases with no gene match: 6. Germline V gene data show CDR1 as SGHTA and CDR2 as FQGNSA. This CDR3 region has 15 residues. The CDR3, as DNA: TGTGCCAGCAGCTTACTTACTAGCGGGGGTACTGAGCAGTTCTTC. This sequence encodes CASSLLTSGGTEQFF.

The chain couples TRBV6-5 to TRBJ1-4; TRBD1 is a possible D gene (5 bases). Trimming pared 2 bases from V and 7 bases from J, leaving 8 bases between. Germline-derived CDR1 and CDR2 are MNHEY and SVGAGI. This CDR3 comprises 13 residues. The CDR3 spells CASSYGRAEKLFF. CDR3 bases: TGTGCCAGCAGTTACGGCAGGGCTGAAAAACTGTTTTTT.

The chain has TRBV7-9 and TRBJ2-7, with TRBD1 matching over 9 bases. Germline lookup yields CDR1 SEHNR and CDR2 FQNEAQ (reference sequence). The V and J ends lost 6 bases and 5 bases, in that order; junction bases with no gene match: 11. The CDR3 consists of 15 residues. The CDR3 nucleotides read TGTGCCAGCAGTTCGCTGGGGGACAGGGCCCACGAGCAGTACTTC. It is translated as CASSSLGDRAHEQYF.

The chain has TRBV4-2 and TRBJ1-1, with D maybe TRBD1 (5 bases). Trimming removed 0 bases at V and 11 bases at J, with 13 bases between. This CDR3 is built from 13 residues. The germline V gene encodes CDR1 LGHNA and CDR2 YNFKEQ. The CDR3 coding sequence is TGTGCCAGCAGCCAAGATCAGAGGGGAGGGGCTTTCTTT. It translates to CASSQDQRGGAFF.

The CDR3 bases are TGTGCCTGGAGTGTAAGGAGAGGGGACACTGAAGCTTTCTTT. The encoded protein is CAWSVRRGDTEAFF. The rearrangement links TRBV30 to TRBJ1-1; D perhaps matches TRBD1 (5 bases). CDR3 size: 14 residues. From germline, CDR1 is GTSNPN and CDR2 SVGIG (reference sequence). The V end was cut by 0 bases, the J end by 3 bases, with 11 bases between. Supplemented by reference TRBV30 and TRBJ1-1, the full variable domain reads SQTIHQWPATLVQPVGSPLSLECTVEGTSNPNLYWYRQAAGRGLQLLFYSVGIGQISSEVPQNLSASRPQDRQFILSSKKLLLSDSGFYLCAWSVRRGDTEAFFGQGTRLTVV.

This clone appeared once. The chain carries TRBV6-6 and TRBJ2-3, with D perhaps matching TRBD2 (5 bases). CDR1 is MNHNY, CDR2 SVGAGI, per germline (reference sequence). Trimming removed 7 bases at V and 5 bases at J, with 13 bases between. The CDR3 has 13 amino acids. DNA for the CDR3: TGTGCCAGCATTCCCAACCGGGGAGATACGCAGTATTTT. As protein: CASIPNRGDTQYF.

In this sample, this clone turned up a few times. The rearrangement links TRBV6-1 to TRBJ2-2, with 8 bases matching TRBD1. The V gene's germline CDR1 is MNHNS and CDR2 SASEGT. The J segment lost 2 bases and the V segment lost 8 bases, leaving 1 base of the junction unmatched. The CDR3 spans 13 residues. Written as DNA, the CDR3 is TGTGCCAGCGACAGGGGAAACACCGGGGAGCTGTTTTTT. This encodes CASDRGNTGELFF.

The chain links TRBV7-9 to TRBJ2-1; TRBD1 is a possible D gene (5 bases). Trimming cost V 7 bases and J 2 bases, with 15 bases left between them. The CDR3 length is 15 residues. Germline V CDR1 and CDR2: SEHNR, FQNEAQ (reference sequence). CDR3 in amino acids: CASTFSWGPYNEQFF. CDR3 nucleotide sequence: TGTGCCAGCACCTTTAGCTGGGGCCCCTACAATGAGCAGTTCTTC.

This clone was recorded only once. The J gene is TRBJ1-3, the V gene TRBV19; D perhaps matches TRBD1 (5 bases). The V gene's germline CDR1 is LNHDA and CDR2 SQIVND (reference sequence). The CDR3 has 15 residues. The ends were cut back, 6 bases at V and 4 bases at J, with 16 bases in the middle. For the CDR3, the DNA is TGTGCCAGTAGCGGTAGACAGACCTCAGGAAACACCATATATTTT. Translated, it gives CASSGRQTSGNTIYF.

The rearrangement uses TRBV5-4 and TRBJ2-7; D gene unclear. The CDR3 loop spans 13 amino acids. V lost 0 bases, J lost 5 bases, and 9 bases lay in between. Germline CDR1 is SGHNT and CDR2 is YYREEE (reference sequence). CDR3 amino acids: CASSLEYDDEQYF. In DNA form, the CDR3 reads TGTGCCAGCAGCTTGGAATATGACGACGAGCAGTACTTC.

The rearrangement links TRBV11-2 to TRBJ2-5; TRBD2 matches at 10 bases. Per the germline V gene, CDR1 is SGHAT and CDR2 is FQNNGV. V was pared by 5 bases and J by 4 bases, with 10 bases of the junction left unmatched. This CDR3 comprises 16 residues. The CDR3 sequence is CASSGQWLAGVETQYF. DNA of the CDR3: TGTGCCAGCAGCGGGCAGTGGCTAGCGGGAGTAGAGACCCAGTACTTC. Full variable domain (missing parts from reference TRBV11-2 and TRBJ2-5): EAGVAQSPRYKIIEKRQSVAFWCNPISGHATLYWYQQILGQGPKLLIQFQNNGVVDDSQLPKDRFSAERLKGVDSTLKIQPAKLEDSAVYLCASSGQWLAGVETQYFGPGTRLLVL.

The V and J genes are TRBV5-5 and TRBJ2-1; TRBD1 matches at 7 bases. Per the germline V gene, CDR1 is SGHKS and CDR2 is YYEKEE (reference sequence). The J segment lost 6 bases and the V segment lost 2 bases, leaving 11 bases of the junction unmatched. There are 16 residues in the CDR3. CDR3 amino acids: CASSFNQGVVGNEQFF. In DNA form, the CDR3 reads TGTGCCAGCAGCTTTAATCAGGGGGTGGTCGGCAATGAGCAGTTCTTC.

The chain links TRBV30 to TRBJ2-1; D is possibly TRBD1 (5 bases). Germline V gene data show CDR1 as GTSNPN and CDR2 as SVGIG (reference sequence). Trimming removed 4 bases at V and 9 bases at J, with 10 bases between. The CDR3 length is 11 residues. The chain's CDR3 is CAWTRESEQFF. The CDR3 DNA follows: TGTGCCTGGACCAGGGAATCTGAGCAGTTCTTC.

The chain uses TRBV6-6 and TRBJ1-6, with a tentative D call TRBD1 (6 bases). Germline V lookup: CDR1 MNHNY, CDR2 SVGAGI (reference sequence). The CDR3 contains 13 residues. The V end was cut by 6 bases, the J end by 7 bases, with 10 bases between. The CDR3 region has the DNA TGTGCCAGCAGCTCCACAGGGAATTCACCCCTCCACTTT. Its protein product is CASSSTGNSPLHF.

This rearrangement joins TRBV2 to TRBJ1-2, with D perhaps TRBD1 (6 bases). Germline assignment: CDR1 SNHLY and CDR2 FYNNEI. With 9 bases removed from V and 1 base from J, the gap between germline ends came to 18 bases. This CDR3 spans 15 amino acids. The CDR3 spells CARGGIRRDNYGYTF. CDR3 nucleotide sequence: TGTGCCAGAGGGGGGATCAGGAGGGATAACTATGGCTACACCTTC.

The V gene is TRBV4-3, the J gene TRBJ2-2; maybe TRBD1 (6 bases). In germline, CDR1 is LGHNA, CDR2 YSLEER. The CDR3 extends over 16 amino acids. Trimming left V 3 bases short and J 4 bases short, with 15 bases between. CDR3: CASSHGQPLATGELFF. DNA of the CDR3: TGCGCCAGCAGCCACGGACAGCCTTTAGCCACCGGGGAGCTGTTTTTT.

The chain joins TRBV7-2 to TRBJ1-6; 10 nucleotides match TRBD1. The V gene end was trimmed by 2 bases and the J gene end by 10 bases; junction bases not matched to a gene: 5. From germline, CDR1 is SGHTA and CDR2 FQGNSA. CDR3 size: 15 residues. The CDR3 sequence is CASSLKTGGGSPLHF. The CDR3, as DNA: TGTGCCAGCAGCTTAAAGACAGGGGGCGGATCACCCCTCCACTTT.

This chain links TRBV5-1 with TRBJ1-4, with 9 bases that match TRBD1. Looked up from germline, CDR1 is SGHRS and CDR2 is YFSETQ. Trimming cost V 3 bases and J 8 bases; bases outside gene matches: 8. The length of the CDR3 is 15 residues. As DNA, the CDR3 is TGCGCCAGCAGCTACGGACAGGGGAAGGGGGAAAAACTGTTTTTT. Amino acid sequence: CASSYGQGKGEKLFF.

This chain connects TRBV28 to TRBJ1-4; D gene ambiguous. The CDR3 contains 12 residues. Germline V gene sequence: CDR1 MDHEN, CDR2 SYDVKM. The V gene lost 8 bases and the J gene lost 10 bases, with 14 bases spanning the gap. This chain's CDR3 is CASGLTRAKLFF. DNA of the CDR3: TGTGCCAGCGGACTTACCCGGGCAAAACTGTTTTTT. The whole variable domain, filled in from reference TRBV28 and TRBJ1-4, reads DVKVTQSSRYLVKRTGEKVFLECVQDMDHENMFWYRQDPGLGLRLIYFSYDVKMKEKGDIPEGYSVSREKKERFSLILESASTNQTSMYLCASGLTRAKLFFGSGTQLSVL.

The chain employs TRBV11-1 and TRBJ2-5; D may be TRBD2 (7 bases). CDR1 SGHAT and CDR2 FQDESV come from the germline V gene (reference sequence). Trimming removed 3 bases at V and 5 bases at J, with 13 bases between. This CDR3 is built from 14 residues. The CDR3 DNA reads as TGTGCCAGCAGCTTGGGGGGGGCCAGGGAGACCCAGTACTTC. Translated, it gives CASSLGGARETQYF.

The chain recombines TRBV7-9 with TRBJ1-6; no clear D gene. Trimming took 5 bases from V and 8 from J, leaving 7 bases between them. The germline gives CDR1 SEHNR, CDR2 FQNEAQ (reference sequence). The CDR3 has 12 residues. The CDR3 coding sequence is TGTGCCAGCAGCAAGCAGGATTCACCCCTCCACTTT. This sequence encodes CASSKQDSPLHF.

The chain has TRBV6-1 and TRBJ1-1; D uncertain. CDR3 length equals 17 residues. Between the trimmed V and J ends, which lost 2 bases and 5 bases, there was a span of 21 bases. The germline CDR1 and CDR2 sequences are MNHNS and SASEGT. The CDR3 is CASSERGRWATGTEAFF. The CDR3 nucleotides read TGTGCCAGCAGTGAAAGAGGGAGGTGGGCTACGGGGACTGAAGCTTTCTTT.

The gene calls are TRBV9 and TRBJ2-2; 8 bases match TRBD1. V shed 0 bases, J shed 6 bases, and the junction held 10 bases outside the gene matches. The CDR3 length is 17 residues. Germline loops: CDR1 SGDLS, CDR2 YYNGEE. Here the CDR3 reads CASSVDVATGVAGELFF. The CDR3 DNA sequence: TGTGCCAGCAGCGTAGATGTAGCGACAGGGGTGGCCGGGGAGCTGTTTTTT. Full variable domain (remainder filled in from reference TRBV9 and TRBJ2-2): DSGVTQTPKHLITATGQRVTLRCSPRSGDLSVYWYQQSLDQGLQFLIQYYNGEERAKGNILERFSAQQFPDLHSELNLSSLELGDSALYFCASSVDVATGVAGELFFGEGSRLTVL.

With respect to this clone: One end of the junction fails to match germline, which may point to a read error. The V gene is TRBV7-7, the J gene TRBJ2-1; D may match TRBD1 or TRBD2 (5 bases each). The CDR3 has 17 residues. CDR1 and CDR2 from the germline V gene are SSHAT and FNYEAQ (reference sequence). The CDR3 coding sequence is TGTGCTAGCAGCTTAGGGACGGGGCGAAGCTCCTACAATGAGCAGTTCTTC. It codes for CASSLGTGRSSYNEQFF.

This rearrangement joins TRBV25-1 to TRBJ2-7; TRBD1 might be the D (6 bases). Trimming left V 3 bases short and J 7 bases short, with 16 bases between. The CDR3 consists of 14 residues. Germline CDR1 and CDR2: MGHDK and SYGVNS. CDR3 region: CASSDRDITGEQYF. The CDR3 DNA sequence: TGTGCCAGCAGTGACCGGGACATCACGGGGGAGCAGTACTTC.

V is TRBV18 and J is TRBJ1-2, with D unclear. Looked up from germline, CDR1 is KGHSH and CDR2 is LQKENI. The germline V and J ends were trimmed by 0 bases and 2 bases, with 10 bases remaining between them. The CDR3 consists of 15 residues. For the CDR3, the DNA is TGTGCCAGCTCACCACCGTCTCAGTCGAACTATGGCTACACCTTC. Protein sequence: CASSPPSQSNYGYTF.